The 7 T cell receptor beta chains presented below share a single source sample, sequenced in a study of monozygotic twins with inflammatory bowel disease. Reanalyzing the 5' RACE reads, TCRdb keeps one entry per CDR3 protein, without DNA. The sample spans over 100,000 distinct CDR3 sequences; the ten largest clones claim 9.5% to 15%. Input material: blood. Every receptor here comes from a human donor with ulcerative colitis or Crohn's disease, or a healthy co-twin of an affected twin (not recorded which).

The V call is TRBV6-5, the J call TRBJ1-2; absent DNA, TCRdb's TRBD1 call cannot be checked. The CDR3 is 13 amino acids. CDR1 MNHEY and CDR2 SVGAGI come from the germline V gene. The CDR3: CASSSGENYGYTF.

The rearrangement joins TRBV5-1 to TRBJ2-1; TCRdb's D call of TRBD1 is untestable without DNA. CDR3 length: 16 residues. CDR1 and CDR2 (germline): SGHRS, YFSETQ. CDR3 sequence: CASSLAPGGPYNEQFF.

J is TRBJ1-5 and V is TRBV12-3 or TRBV12-4. The CDR3 sequence is 20 residues long. This CDR3 reads CASSFFVRRGLAYSNQPQHF.

The chain combines TRBV18 with TRBJ2-3. Germline CDR1 reads KGHSH; CDR2 reads LQKENI. This CDR3 has 11 amino acids. CDR3 in amino acids: CASSPSDTQYF.

The V call is TRBV11-2, the J call TRBJ1-1; the TCRdb call, TRBD1, lacks DNA for checking. Per the germline V gene, CDR1 is SGHAT and CDR2 is FQNNGV. This CDR3 is 16 amino acids long. The CDR3: CASSVGQGRLRTEAFF.

CDR3 residues: CASRKTGLSNQPQHF. This chain links TRBV6-1 with TRBJ1-5; TCRdb outputs TRBD1, but without DNA this stays unchecked. Germline CDR1 is MNHNS and CDR2 is SASEGT. The CDR3 runs 15 residues.

This rearrangement joins TRBV20-1 to TRBJ2-7; checking the TCRdb D call of TRBD1 is not possible without DNA. CDR3 length: 16 amino acids. The V gene's germline CDR1 is DFQATT and CDR2 SNEGSKA (reference sequence). The CDR3 here is CSARGDGRGSSYEQYF.